These 12 T cell receptor beta chains originate from one sample sequenced in a study of blood T cells in healthy people across ages. A second PCR, run for roughly 7 to 11 cycles, used a sample-barcoded 5' primer plus a J-beta primer mix. TCRdb called the 5' RACE reads again in MiXCR, with one record for every CDR3 protein. The sample includes 700,000 to 900,000 distinct CDR3 sequences, approximately 24% of them seen just once. A further study also used this sample, focusing on T cells of mothers and their children.

The sample consisted of blood. These receptors were collected from a boy aged 5-17 years in good health.

This clonotype was seen more than once but under ten times. The gene calls are TRBV10-3 and TRBJ2-7; 8 positions match TRBD1. Germline CDR1 is ENHRY and CDR2 is SYGVKD. This CDR3 is built from 14 residues. V gave up 6 bases and J gave up 2 bases; unmatched junction bases: 6. The CDR3 nucleotides read TGTGCCATCAGAAAGGACAGGGCCGCCTACGAGCAGTACTTC. Protein product: CAIRKDRAAYEQYF.

The sample holds a few counts of this clonotype. The gene calls are TRBV18 and TRBJ1-2; no reliable D call. Germline V gene data show CDR1 as KGHSH and CDR2 as LQKENI. V lost 1 base to trimming and J lost 5 bases, with 11 bases between them. This CDR3 is built from 14 residues. This CDR3 is CASSPQSHLYGYTF. The CDR3 DNA is TGTGCCAGCTCACCACAGAGCCACCTTTATGGCTACACCTTC.

The chain combines TRBV7-3 with TRBJ1-1; D might be TRBD1 (6 bases). The V end lost 5 bases, the J end lost 8 bases, and 18 bases lay between the germline ends. Per germline, CDR1 SGHTA and CDR2 FQGTGA. This CDR3 comprises 14 residues. The CDR3 protein is CASSPNRDLGEAFF. The CDR3 nucleotides are TGTGCCAGCAGCCCGAACAGGGATTTAGGAGAAGCTTTCTTT.

The chain uses TRBV20-1 and TRBJ2-1, with 9 positions matching TRBD2. The V gene end was trimmed by 5 bases and the J gene end by 7 bases; junction bases not matched to a gene: 12. The CDR3 covers 15 residues. In germline, CDR1 is DFQATT, CDR2 SNEGSKA (reference sequence). The CDR3 region has the DNA TGCAGTGCTCACCCTGGGGCGGGAGGGAGTAATGAGCAGTTCTTC. Translation: CSAHPGAGGSNEQFF.

Note on this clonotype: A junction boundary mismatches the germline segment, possibly from a read error. The V gene is TRBV27, the J gene TRBJ1-2, with D maybe TRBD1 (6 bases). The CDR3 consists of 16 residues. Germline values: CDR1 MNHEY, CDR2 SMNVEV (reference sequence). The CDR3 sequence: CASSLHRLGGYEGYTF. CDR3 DNA: TGCGCCAGCAGTTTACACCGTTTGGGGGGCTACGAAGGCTACACCTTC.

This clonotype has just a few counts. J is TRBJ2-5 and V is TRBV29-1; 8 nucleotides agree with TRBD1. The J call is uncertain, as TRBJ2-7 better fits the DNA end. Looked up from germline, CDR1 is SQVTM and CDR2 is ANQGSEA. This CDR3 spans 12 amino acids. Here the CDR3 DNA reads TGCAGCGCTATGGACAGGGTCTACGAGCAGTACTTC. Translation gives CSAMDRVYEQYF.

V gene TRBV2 combines with J gene TRBJ2-3, with 7 bases fitting TRBD2. Germline V CDR1 and CDR2: SNHLY, FYNNEI. This CDR3 region has 15 residues. With V trimmed by 0 bases and J by 1 base, 1 base remained unmatched. CDR3 DNA sequence: TGTGCCAGCAGTGAAGCGCTAGCGGGCACAGATACGCAGTATTTT. Translation: CASSEALAGTDTQYF.

This clonotype was observed a few times. V and J are TRBV6-1 and TRBJ1-1; a weak D match, TRBD1 (6 bases). The CDR3 loop spans 15 amino acids. The germline V gene has CDR1 MNHNS and CDR2 SASEGT. Trimming took off 10 bases at V and 1 base at J, with 19 bases between the two ends. CDR3 loop: CATLTRGGGNTEAFF. The CDR3 bases are TGTGCCACTCTGACGAGGGGGGGCGGGAACACTGAAGCTTTCTTT.

CDR3 DNA: TGTGCCAGCAGTTATTCCGGAGCAAGGTCAGATACGCAGTATTTT. Its protein product is CASSYSGARSDTQYF. The chain links TRBV6-5 to TRBJ2-3; no definite D call. Germline V CDR1 and CDR2: MNHEY, SVGAGI. V lost 3 bases and J lost 4, with 14 bases in between. CDR3 size: 15 residues.

In this sample, this clonotype turned up a few times. The rearrangement uses TRBV7-9 and TRBJ2-1; TRBD1 agrees at 7 bases. Germline CDR1 is SEHNR and CDR2 is FQNEAQ (reference sequence). J was trimmed by 3 bases and V by 3 bases; bases with no gene match: 11. The CDR3 contains 17 residues. For the CDR3, the DNA is TGTGCCAGCAGCTTTAACAGGGGTCCAACGGGCTACAATGAGCAGTTCTTC. Its protein is CASSFNRGPTGYNEQFF.

The chain combines TRBV7-2 with TRBJ2-2, with D tentatively TRBD2 (5 bases). CDR3 length: 15 amino acids. Germline lookup yields CDR1 SGHTA and CDR2 FQGNSA. Trimming took off 3 bases at V and 4 bases at J, with 12 bases between the two ends. CDR3 bases: TGTGCCAGCAGCTTGTGGGAGCGAGGCACCGGGGAGCTGTTTTTT. Its protein is CASSLWERGTGELFF.

The chain carries TRBV21-1 and TRBJ2-5; the listed D gene, TRBD1, was not tested against the DNA. The better agreement between TRBJ2-7 and the DNA end casts doubt on the J call. TRBV21-1 is classified as a pseudogene. There are 21 residues in the CDR3. The CDR3 spells CASSKETQLKLDRGPLDEQYF. For the CDR3, the DNA is TGTGCCAGCAGCAAAGAAACCCAACTGAAGCTCGACAGGGGACCTCTGGACGAGCAGTACTTC.